Detailed here is one T cell receptor (beta chain). From germline, CDR1 is SGHRS and CDR2 YFSETQ. The CDR3 length is 18 residues. V lost 0 bases and J 0 bases, leaving 17 bases between the germline ends. This specimen belongs to a study of OX40 agonist ivuxolimab in advanced cancers. Sequenced by immunoSEQ multiplex PCR; TCRdb stores in-frame clones only, minus some. Found here are 65,000 to 75,000 clones, under 90% of them singletons; the top ten hold 5% to 6.5%. This specimen was CD4+ or CD8+ T cells sorted from blood, taken in a trial of the OX40 agonist ivuxolimab. This chain joins TRBV5-1 and TRBJ2-3; D not certain. The sequence was collected from an adult with an advanced solid tumor such as melanoma, head and neck, liver or kidney cancer. The CDR3 DNA reads as TGCGCCAGCAGCTTGGTCATGTTACGACTCTCTAGCACAGATACGCAGTATTTT. Translation gives CASSLVMLRLSSTDTQYF. The full variable domain, with the rest looked up from reference TRBV5-1 and TRBJ2-3, is KAGVTQTPRYLIKTRGQQVTLSCSPISGHRSVSWYQQTPGQGLQFLFEYFSETQRNKGNFPGRFSGRQFSNSRSEMNVSTLELGDSALYLCASSLVMLRLSSTDTQYFGPGTRLTVL.